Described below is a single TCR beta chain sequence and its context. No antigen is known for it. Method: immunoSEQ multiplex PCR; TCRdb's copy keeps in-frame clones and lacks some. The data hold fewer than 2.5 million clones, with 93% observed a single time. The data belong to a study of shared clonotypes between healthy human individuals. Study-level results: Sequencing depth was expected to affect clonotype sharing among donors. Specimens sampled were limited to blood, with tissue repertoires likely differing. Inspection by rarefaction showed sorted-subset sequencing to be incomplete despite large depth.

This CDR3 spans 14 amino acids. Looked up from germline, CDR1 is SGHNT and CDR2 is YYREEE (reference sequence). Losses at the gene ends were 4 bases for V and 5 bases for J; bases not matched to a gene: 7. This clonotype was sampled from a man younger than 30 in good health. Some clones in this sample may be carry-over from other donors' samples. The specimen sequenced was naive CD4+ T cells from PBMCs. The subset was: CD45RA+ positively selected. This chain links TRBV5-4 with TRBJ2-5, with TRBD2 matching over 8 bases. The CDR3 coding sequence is TGTGCCAGCAGCCCGGGACTAGGGAGCGAGACCCAGTACTTC. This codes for CASSPGLGSETQYF.